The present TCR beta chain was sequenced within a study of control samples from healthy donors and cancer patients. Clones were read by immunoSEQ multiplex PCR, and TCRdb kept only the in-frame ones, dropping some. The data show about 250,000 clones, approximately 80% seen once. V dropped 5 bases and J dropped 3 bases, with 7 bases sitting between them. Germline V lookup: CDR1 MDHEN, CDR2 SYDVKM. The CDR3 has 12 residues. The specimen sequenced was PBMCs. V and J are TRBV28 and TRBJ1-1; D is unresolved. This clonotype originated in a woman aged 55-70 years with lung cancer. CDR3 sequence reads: CASSPQHTEAFF. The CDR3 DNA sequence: TGTGCCAGCAGTCCCCAGCACACTGAAGCTTTCTTT. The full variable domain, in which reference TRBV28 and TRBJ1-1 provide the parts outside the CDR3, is DVKVTQSSRYLVKRTGEKVFLECVQDMDHENMFWYRQDPGLGLRLIYFSYDVKMKEKGDIPEGYSVSREKKERFSLILESASTNQTSMYLCASSPQHTEAFFGQGTRLTVV.